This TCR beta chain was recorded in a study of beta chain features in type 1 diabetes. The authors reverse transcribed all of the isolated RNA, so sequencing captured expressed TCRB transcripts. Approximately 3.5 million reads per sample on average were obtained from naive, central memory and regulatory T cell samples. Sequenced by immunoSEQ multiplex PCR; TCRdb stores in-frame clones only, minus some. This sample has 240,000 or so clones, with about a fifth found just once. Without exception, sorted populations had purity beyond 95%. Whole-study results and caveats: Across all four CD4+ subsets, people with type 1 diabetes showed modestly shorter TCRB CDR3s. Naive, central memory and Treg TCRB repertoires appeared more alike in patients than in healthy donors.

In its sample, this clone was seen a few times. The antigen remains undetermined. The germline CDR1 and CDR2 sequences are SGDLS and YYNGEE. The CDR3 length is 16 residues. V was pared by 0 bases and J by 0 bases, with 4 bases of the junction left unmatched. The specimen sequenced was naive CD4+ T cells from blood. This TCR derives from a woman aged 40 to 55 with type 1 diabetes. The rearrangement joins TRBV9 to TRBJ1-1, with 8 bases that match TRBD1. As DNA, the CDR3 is TGTGCCAGCAGCGTAGGGACAGGGATAATGAACACTGAAGCTTTCTTT. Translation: CASSVGTGIMNTEAFF.